The rows below give T cell receptor beta chains drawn from one sample of a study of Ad26.COV2.S vaccination and SARS-CoV-2 variants. The repertoire was sequenced with immunoSEQ multiplex PCR; TCRdb's copy has only in-frame clones and lacks some. The sample yields some 640,000 clones, about 89% seen once. The sequencing used peripheral blood, collected in a trial of Ad26.COV2.S vaccine versus placebo. These receptor sequences come from a person aged 18-60 years who received the Ad26.COV2.S COVID-19 vaccine or a placebo. Each CDR3 is given with its conserved first and last residue.

TRBJ1-5,TRBV6-2/TRBV6-3,CASTPTGGTYQPQHF
TRBJ1-4,TRBV18,CASSPQGAPNEKLFF
TRBJ2-1,TRBV7-2,CASSFSSGSGYEQFF
TRBJ2-7,TRBV7-9,CASSPRQGHEQYF
TRBJ2-1,TRBV5-8,CASSLGPVIDEQFF
TRBJ1-1,TRBV30,CAWSPGQGGAFF
TRBJ1-2,TRBV29-1,CSVRGNYGYTF
TRBJ2-7,TRBV5-1,CASSFAQGYEQYF
TRBJ1-2,TRBV7-2,CASSPIARDYGYTF
TRBJ2-7,TRBV9,CASSPDGAYEQYF
TRBJ1-1,TRBV19,CASRLGGEYTEAFF
TRBJ1-5,TRBV6-5,CASRGTAGLYQPQHF
TRBJ2-2,TRBV5-1,CASSLMEGTGELFF
TRBJ1-1,TRBV5-1,CASSPPGGTEAFF
TRBJ2-7,TRBV7-2,CASSFPGLAYEQYF
TRBJ2-1,TRBV6-2/TRBV6-3,CASSPQASYNEQFF
TRBJ1-3,TRBV18,CASSPTGFSGNTIYF
TRBJ1-6,TRBV5-6,CASSLVVGSPLHF
TRBJ2-1,TRBV7-3,CASSPGQGYNEQFF
TRBJ2-7,TRBV7-9,CASSGQPSSYEQYF
TRBJ2-7,TRBV7-2,CASSLDFSVPIIEEQYF
TRBJ2-5,TRBV11-2,CASRKLRGRTDETQYF
TRBJ2-1,TRBV10-3,CAISESGGGPGNEQFF
TRBJ1-2,TRBV4-3,CASSQGTGGLLYGYTF
TRBJ1-2,TRBV5-1,CASSFGTVYGYTF
TRBJ2-3,TRBV7-3,CASSPQGASGSAFTDTQYF
TRBJ1-2,TRBV11-2,CASSLDGIRGDGYTF
TRBJ2-7,TRBV6-5,CASSPGLPYEQYF
TRBJ2-1,TRBV24-1,CATSVRGASEQFF